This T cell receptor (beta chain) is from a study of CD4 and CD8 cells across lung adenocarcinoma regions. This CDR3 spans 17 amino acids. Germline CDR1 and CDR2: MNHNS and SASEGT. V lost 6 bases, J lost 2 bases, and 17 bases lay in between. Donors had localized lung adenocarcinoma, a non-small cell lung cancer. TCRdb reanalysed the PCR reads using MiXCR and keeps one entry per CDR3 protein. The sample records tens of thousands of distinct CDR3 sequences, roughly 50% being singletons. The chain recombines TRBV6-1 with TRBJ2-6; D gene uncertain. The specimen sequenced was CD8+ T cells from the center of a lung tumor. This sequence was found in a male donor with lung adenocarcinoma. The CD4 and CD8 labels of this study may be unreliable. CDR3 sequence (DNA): TGTGCCAGCAGAGGTCTCCAGCCTCTCACTGGGGCCAACGTCCTGACTTTC. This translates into CASRGLQPLTGANVLTF.